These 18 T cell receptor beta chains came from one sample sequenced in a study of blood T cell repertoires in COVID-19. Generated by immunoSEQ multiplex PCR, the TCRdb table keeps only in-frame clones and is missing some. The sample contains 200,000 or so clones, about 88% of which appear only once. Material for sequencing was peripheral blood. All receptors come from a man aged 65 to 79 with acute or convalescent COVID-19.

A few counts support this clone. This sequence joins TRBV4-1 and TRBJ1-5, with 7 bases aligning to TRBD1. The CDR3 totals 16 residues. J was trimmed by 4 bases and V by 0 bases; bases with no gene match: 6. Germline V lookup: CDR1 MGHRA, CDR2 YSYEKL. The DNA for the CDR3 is TGCGCCAGCAGCCAAGATTTAGGGGGCCTTAATCAGCCCCAGCATTTT. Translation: CASSQDLGGLNQPQHF.

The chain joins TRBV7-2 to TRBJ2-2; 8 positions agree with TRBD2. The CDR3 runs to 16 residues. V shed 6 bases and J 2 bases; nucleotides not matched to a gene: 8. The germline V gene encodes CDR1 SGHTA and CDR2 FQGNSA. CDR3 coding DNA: TGTGCCAGCAGAGCGCGAATAGCGGGAAACACCGGGGAGCTGTTTTTT. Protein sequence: CASRARIAGNTGELFF.

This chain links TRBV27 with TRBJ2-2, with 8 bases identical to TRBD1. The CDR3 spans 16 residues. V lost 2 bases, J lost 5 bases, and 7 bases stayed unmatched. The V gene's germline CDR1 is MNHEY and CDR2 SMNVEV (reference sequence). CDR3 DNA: TGTGCCAGCAGTTTAGGGCAGGGGGCAGGGACCGGGGAGCTGTTTTTT. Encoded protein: CASSLGQGAGTGELFF.

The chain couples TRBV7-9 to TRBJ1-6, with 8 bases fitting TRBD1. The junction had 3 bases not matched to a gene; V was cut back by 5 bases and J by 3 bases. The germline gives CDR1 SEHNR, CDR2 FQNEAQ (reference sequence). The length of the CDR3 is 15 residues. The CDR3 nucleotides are TGTGCCAGCAGCGCTGGACAGGGCTATAATTCACCCCTCCACTTT. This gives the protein CASSAGQGYNSPLHF.

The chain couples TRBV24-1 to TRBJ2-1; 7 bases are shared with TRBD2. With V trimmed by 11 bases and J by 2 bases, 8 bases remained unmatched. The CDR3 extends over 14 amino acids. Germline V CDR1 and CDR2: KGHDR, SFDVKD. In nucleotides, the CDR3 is TGTGCCATCCCAGGACTAGTCCCCTACAATGAGCAGTTCTTC. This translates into CAIPGLVPYNEQFF.

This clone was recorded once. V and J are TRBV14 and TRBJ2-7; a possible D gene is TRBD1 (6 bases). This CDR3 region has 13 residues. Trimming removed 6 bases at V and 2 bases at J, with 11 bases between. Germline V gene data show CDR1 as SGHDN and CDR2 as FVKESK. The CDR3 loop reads CASSQQGPYEQYF. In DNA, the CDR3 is TGTGCCAGCAGTCAACAGGGTCCCTACGAGCAGTACTTC.

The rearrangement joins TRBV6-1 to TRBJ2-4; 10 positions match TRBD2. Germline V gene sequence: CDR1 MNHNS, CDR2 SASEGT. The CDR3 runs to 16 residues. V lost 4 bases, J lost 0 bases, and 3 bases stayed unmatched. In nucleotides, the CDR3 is TGTGCCAGCAGTGCTCCTAGCGGGAGAGCCAAAAACATTCAGTACTTC. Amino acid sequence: CASSAPSGRAKNIQYF.

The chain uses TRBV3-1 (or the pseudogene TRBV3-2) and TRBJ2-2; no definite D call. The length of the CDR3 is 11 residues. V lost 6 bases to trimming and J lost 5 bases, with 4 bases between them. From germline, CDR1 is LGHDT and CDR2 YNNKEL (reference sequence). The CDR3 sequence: CASSLTGELFF. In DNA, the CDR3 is TGTGCCAGCAGTCTTACCGGGGAGCTGTTTTTT.

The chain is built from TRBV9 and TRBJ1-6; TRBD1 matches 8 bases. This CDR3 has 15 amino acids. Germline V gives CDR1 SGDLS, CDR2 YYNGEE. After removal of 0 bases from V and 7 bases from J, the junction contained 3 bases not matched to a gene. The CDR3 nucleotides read TGTGCCAGCAGCGTAGACGACAGGGGCAATTCACCCCTCCACTTT. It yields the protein CASSVDDRGNSPLHF.

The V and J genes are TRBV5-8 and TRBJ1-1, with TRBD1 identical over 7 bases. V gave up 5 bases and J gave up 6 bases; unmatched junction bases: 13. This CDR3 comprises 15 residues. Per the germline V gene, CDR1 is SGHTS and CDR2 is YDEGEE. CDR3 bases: TGTGCCAGCAGGACAGGGAGGTGGGCCGGCGCTGAAGCTTTCTTT. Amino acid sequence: CASRTGRWAGAEAFF. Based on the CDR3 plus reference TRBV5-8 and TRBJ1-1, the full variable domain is EAGVTQSPTHLIKTRGQQATLRCSPISGHTSVYWYQQALGLGLQFLLWYDEGEERNRGNFPPRFSGRQFPNYSSELNVNALELEDSALYLCASRTGRWAGAEAFFGQGTRLTVV.

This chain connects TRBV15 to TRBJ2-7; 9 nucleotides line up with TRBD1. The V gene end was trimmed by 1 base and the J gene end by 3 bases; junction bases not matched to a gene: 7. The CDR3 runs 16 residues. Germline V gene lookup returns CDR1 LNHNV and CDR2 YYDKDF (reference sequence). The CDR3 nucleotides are TGTGCCACCAGCAGAGCCGAGGGGGGACAGGGCTACGAGCAGTACTTC. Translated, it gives CATSRAEGGQGYEQYF.

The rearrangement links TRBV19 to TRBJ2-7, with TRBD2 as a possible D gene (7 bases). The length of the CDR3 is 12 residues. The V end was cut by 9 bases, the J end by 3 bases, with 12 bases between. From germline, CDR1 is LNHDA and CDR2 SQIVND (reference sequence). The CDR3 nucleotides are TGTGCCAGCCGGGGGGCACTCTACGAGCAGTACTTC. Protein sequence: CASRGALYEQYF.

The CDR3 loop reads CASSTTGGRGEAFF. Written as DNA, the CDR3 is TGTGCCAGCAGCACTACAGGGGGCCGCGGGGAAGCTTTCTTT. The rearrangement uses TRBV14 and TRBJ1-1; 9 nucleotides line up with TRBD1. V trimming: 5 bases; J trimming: 8 bases; junction bases outside the gene matches: 9. CDR1 and CDR2 (germline): SGHDN, FVKESK. This CDR3 contains 14 residues.

The CDR3 is CAISVTGESYGYTF. CDR3 nucleotide sequence: TGTGCCATCAGTGTAACAGGGGAGAGCTATGGCTACACCTTC. The V gene is TRBV10-3, the J gene TRBJ1-2; 7 nucleotides agree with TRBD1. Germline V gives CDR1 ENHRY, CDR2 SYGVKD. This CDR3 has 14 residues. The V gene end was trimmed by 4 bases and the J gene end by 4 bases; junction bases not matched to a gene: 6.

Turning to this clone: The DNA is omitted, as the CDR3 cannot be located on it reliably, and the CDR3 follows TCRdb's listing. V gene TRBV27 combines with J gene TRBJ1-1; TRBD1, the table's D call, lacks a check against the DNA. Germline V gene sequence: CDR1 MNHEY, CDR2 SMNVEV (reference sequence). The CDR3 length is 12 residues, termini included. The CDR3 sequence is CASSWAGGASFF.

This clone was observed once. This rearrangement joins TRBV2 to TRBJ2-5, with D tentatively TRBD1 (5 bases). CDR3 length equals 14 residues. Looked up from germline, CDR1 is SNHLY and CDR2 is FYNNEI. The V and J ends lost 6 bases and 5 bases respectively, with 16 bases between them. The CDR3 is CASSPDRMWETQYF. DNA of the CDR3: TGTGCCAGCAGCCCTGACAGAATGTGGGAGACCCAGTACTTC.

The CDR3 region is CASSPPTGNGYTF. CDR3 DNA sequence: TGTGCCAGCAGCCCGCCCACAGGGAATGGCTACACCTTC. V is TRBV6-5 and J is TRBJ1-2; tentatively, D is TRBD1 (6 bases). From germline, CDR1 is MNHEY and CDR2 SVGAGI. The V end was cut by 6 bases, the J end by 6 bases, with 14 bases between. The CDR3 is made up of 13 amino acids.

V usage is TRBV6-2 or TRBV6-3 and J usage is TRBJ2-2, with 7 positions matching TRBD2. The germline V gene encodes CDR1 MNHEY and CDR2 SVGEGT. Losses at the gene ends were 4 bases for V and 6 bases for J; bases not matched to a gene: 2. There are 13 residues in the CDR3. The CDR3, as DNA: TGTGCCAGCAGTTCGACTAGCCCCGGGGAGCTGTTTTTT. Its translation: CASSSTSPGELFF.